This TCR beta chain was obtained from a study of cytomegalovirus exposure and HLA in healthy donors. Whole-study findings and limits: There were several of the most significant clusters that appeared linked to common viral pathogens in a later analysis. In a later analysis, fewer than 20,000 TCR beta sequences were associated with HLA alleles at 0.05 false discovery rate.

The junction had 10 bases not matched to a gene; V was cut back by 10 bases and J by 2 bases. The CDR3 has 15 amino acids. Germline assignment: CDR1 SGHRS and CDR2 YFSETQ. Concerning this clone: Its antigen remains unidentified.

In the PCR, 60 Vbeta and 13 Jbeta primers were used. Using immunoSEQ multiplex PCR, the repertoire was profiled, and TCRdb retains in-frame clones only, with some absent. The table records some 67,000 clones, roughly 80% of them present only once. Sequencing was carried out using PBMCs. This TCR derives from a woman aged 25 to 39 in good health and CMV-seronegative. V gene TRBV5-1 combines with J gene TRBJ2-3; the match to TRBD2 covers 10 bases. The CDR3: CASTGGLAATDTQYF. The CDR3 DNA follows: TGCGCCTCCACCGGTGGACTAGCGGCCACAGATACGCAGTATTTT.